This T cell receptor beta chain was observed in a study of response to subunit inactivated influenza vaccine. Findings of the study overall: The authors put forward the suggestion that each seasonal influenza vaccination may bring in only a limited number of new T cells.

TCRdb itself ran the RT-PCR reads through MiXCR, one entry per CDR3 protein. This table holds hundreds of thousands of distinct CDR3 sequences, approximately 10% found once. This clonotype appeared many times. Its matching antigen is unknown. The material was PBMCs from blood, obtained on the day of vaccination. This TCR derives from a man aged 50 or older who received an inactivated influenza vaccine.

Here the CDR3 reads CASSQYQGPTYEQYF. The CDR3, as DNA: TGCGCCAGCAGCCAGTATCAGGGGCCCACCTACGAGCAGTACTTC. V and J are TRBV4-3 and TRBJ2-7; perhaps TRBD1 as D (6 bases). The CDR3 is 15 residues long. Trimming stripped 3 bases from V and 2 bases from J, with 14 bases between. Germline values: CDR1 LGHNA, CDR2 YSLEER.